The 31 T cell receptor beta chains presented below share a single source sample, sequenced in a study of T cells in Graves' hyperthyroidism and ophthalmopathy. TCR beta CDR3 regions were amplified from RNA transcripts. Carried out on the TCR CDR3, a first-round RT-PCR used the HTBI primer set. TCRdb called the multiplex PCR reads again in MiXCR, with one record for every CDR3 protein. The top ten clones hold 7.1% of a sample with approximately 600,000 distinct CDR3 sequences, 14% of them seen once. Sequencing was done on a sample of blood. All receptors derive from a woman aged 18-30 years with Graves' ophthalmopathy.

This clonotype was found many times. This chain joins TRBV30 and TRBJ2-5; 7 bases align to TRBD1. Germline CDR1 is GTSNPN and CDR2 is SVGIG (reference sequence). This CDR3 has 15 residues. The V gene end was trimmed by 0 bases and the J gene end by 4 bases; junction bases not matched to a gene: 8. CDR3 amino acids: CAWSVRDRDRETQYF. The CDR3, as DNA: TGTGCCTGGAGTGTTCGAGACAGGGACCGAGAGACCCAGTACTTC.

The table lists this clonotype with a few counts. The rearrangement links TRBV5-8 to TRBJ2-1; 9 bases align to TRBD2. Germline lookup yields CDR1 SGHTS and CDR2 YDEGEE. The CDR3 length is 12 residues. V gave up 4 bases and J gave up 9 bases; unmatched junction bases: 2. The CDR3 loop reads CASSRRGGEQFF. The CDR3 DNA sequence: TGTGCCAGCAGCCGGCGGGGGGGTGAGCAGTTCTTC.

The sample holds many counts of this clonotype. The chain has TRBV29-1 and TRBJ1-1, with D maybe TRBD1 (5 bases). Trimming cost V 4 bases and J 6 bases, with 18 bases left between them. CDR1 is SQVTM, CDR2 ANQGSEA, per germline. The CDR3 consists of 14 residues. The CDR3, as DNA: TGCAGCGTTGTTGGGGCAGGACGCCTCTCTGAAGCTTTCTTT. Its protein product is CSVVGAGRLSEAFF.

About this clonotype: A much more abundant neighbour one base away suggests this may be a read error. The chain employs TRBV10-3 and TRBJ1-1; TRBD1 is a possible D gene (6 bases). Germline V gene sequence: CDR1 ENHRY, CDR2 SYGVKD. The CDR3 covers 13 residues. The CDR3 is CGSHREANTEAFF. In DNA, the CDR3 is TGTGGCTCCCACAGGGAGGCGAACACTGAAGCTTTCTTT.

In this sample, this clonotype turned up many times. CDR3 in DNA: TGCAGTGCTAGCCTCGTCGGGACTAGCGACTACGAGCAGTACTTC. Residues: CSASLVGTSDYEQYF. V gene TRBV20-1 combines with J gene TRBJ2-7; TRBD2 aligns across 10 bases. V trimming: 3 bases; J trimming: 3 bases; junction bases outside the gene matches: 8. This CDR3 is built from 15 residues. Germline CDR1 is DFQATT and CDR2 is SNEGSKA (reference sequence).

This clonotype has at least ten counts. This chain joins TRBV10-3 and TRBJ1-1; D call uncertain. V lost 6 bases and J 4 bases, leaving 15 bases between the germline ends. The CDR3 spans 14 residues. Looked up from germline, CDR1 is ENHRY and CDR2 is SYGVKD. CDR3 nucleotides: TGTGCCATCAGGAAGCGGGAGTCAGGCACTGAAGCTTTCTTT. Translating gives CAIRKRESGTEAFF.

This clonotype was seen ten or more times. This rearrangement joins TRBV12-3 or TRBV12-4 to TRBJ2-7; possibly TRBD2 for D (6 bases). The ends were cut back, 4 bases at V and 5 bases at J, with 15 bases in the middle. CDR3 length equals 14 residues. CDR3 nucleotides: TGTGCCAGCAGTTACGGGACTTCCGGGAACGAGCAGTACTTC. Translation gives CASSYGTSGNEQYF.

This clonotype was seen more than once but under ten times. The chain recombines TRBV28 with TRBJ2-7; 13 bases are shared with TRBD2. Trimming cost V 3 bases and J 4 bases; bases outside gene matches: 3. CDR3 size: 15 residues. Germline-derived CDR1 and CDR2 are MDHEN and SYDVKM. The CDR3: CASSFGLAGEYEQYF. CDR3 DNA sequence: TGTGCCAGCAGTTTCGGACTAGCGGGAGAGTACGAGCAGTACTTC. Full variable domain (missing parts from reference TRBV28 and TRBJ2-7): DVKVTQSSRYLVKRTGEKVFLECVQDMDHENMFWYRQDPGLGLRLIYFSYDVKMKEKGDIPEGYSVSREKKERFSLILESASTNQTSMYLCASSFGLAGEYEQYFGPGTRLTVT.

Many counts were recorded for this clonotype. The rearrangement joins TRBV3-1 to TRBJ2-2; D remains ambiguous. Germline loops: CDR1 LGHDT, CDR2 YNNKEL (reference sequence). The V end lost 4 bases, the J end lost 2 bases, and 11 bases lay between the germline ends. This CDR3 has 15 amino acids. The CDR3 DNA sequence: TGTGCCAGCAGCCCCCGTGCGGAAAACACCGGGGAGCTGTTTTTT. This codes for CASSPRAENTGELFF.

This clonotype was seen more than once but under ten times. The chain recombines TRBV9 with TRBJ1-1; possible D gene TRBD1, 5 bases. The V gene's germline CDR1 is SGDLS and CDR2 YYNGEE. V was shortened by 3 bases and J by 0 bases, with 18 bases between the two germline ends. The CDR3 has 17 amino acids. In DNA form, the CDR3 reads TGTGCCAGCAGCGCCCGCGGGGGGGTACTCTTGAACACTGAAGCTTTCTTT. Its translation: CASSARGGVLLNTEAFF. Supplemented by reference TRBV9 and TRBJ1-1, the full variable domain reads DSGVTQTPKHLITATGQRVTLRCSPRSGDLSVYWYQQSLDQGLQFLIQYYNGEERAKGNILERFSAQQFPDLHSELNLSSLELGDSALYFCASSARGGVLLNTEAFFGQGTRLTVV.

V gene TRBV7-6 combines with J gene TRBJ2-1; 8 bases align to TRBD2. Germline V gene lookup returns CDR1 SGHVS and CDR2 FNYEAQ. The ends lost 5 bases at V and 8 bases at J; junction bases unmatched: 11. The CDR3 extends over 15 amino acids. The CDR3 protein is CASSLLAVGPHEQFF. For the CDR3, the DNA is TGTGCCAGCAGCCTACTAGCGGTCGGACCCCATGAGCAGTTCTTC.

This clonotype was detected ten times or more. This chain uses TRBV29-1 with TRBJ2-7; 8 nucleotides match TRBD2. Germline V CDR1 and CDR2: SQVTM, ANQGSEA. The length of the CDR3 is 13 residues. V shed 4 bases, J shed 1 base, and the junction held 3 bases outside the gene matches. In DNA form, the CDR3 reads TGCAGCGTTGCACCTAGCGGGTCCTACGAGCAGTACTTC. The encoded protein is CSVAPSGSYEQYF.

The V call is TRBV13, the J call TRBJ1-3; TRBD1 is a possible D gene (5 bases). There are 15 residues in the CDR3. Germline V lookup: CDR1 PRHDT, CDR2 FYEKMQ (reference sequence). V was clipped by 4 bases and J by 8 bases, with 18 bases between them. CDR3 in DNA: TGTGCCAGCAGCTACCCGGACTCTCCGGGGCACACCATATATTTT. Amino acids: CASSYPDSPGHTIYF.

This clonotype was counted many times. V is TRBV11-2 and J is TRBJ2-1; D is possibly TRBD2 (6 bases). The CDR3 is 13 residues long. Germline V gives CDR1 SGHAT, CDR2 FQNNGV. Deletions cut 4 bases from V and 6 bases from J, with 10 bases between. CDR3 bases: TGTGCCAGCAGCTCCTGGACTACCAATGAGCAGTTCTTC. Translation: CASSSWTTNEQFF.

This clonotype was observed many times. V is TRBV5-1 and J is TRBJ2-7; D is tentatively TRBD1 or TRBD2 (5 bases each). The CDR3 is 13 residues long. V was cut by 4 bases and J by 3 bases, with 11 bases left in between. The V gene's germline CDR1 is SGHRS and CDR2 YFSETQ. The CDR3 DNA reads TGCGCCAGCAGCAGGGACGGAGACTACGAGCAGTACTTC. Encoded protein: CASSRDGDYEQYF.

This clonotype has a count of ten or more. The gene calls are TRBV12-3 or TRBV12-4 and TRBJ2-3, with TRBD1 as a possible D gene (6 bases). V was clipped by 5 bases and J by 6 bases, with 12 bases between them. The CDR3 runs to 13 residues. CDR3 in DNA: TGTGCCAGCAGTCCTCAGGGGCATGATACGCAGTATTTT. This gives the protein CASSPQGHDTQYF.

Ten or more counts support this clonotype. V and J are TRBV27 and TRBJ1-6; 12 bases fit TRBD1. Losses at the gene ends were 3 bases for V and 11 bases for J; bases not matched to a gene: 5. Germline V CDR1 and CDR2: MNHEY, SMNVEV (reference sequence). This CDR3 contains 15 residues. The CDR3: CASSLGTGGRAPLHF. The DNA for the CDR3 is TGTGCCAGCAGTTTGGGGACAGGGGGCCGCGCACCCCTCCACTTT.

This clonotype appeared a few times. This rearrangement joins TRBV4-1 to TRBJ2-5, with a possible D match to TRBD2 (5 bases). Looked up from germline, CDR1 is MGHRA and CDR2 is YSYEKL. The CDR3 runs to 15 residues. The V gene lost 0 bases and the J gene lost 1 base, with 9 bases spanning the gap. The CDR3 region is CASSQEGRPQETQYF. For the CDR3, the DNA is TGCGCCAGCAGCCAAGAGGGGAGACCCCAAGAGACCCAGTACTTC.

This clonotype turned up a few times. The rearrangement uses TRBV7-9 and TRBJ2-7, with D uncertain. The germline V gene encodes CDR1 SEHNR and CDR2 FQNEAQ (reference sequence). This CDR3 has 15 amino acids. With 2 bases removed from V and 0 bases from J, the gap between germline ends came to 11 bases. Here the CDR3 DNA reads TGTGCCAGCAGCTTAATATCAGCAGTCTCCTACGAGCAGTACTTC. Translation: CASSLISAVSYEQYF.

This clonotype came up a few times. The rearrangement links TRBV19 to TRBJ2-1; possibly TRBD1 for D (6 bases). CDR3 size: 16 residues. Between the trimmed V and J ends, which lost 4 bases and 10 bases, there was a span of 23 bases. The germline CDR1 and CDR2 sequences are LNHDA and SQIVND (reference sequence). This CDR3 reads CASSTARDTLGREQFF. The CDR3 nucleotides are TGTGCCAGTAGTACCGCCCGGGACACCTTAGGAAGAGAGCAGTTCTTC.

DNA of the CDR3: TGCGCCAGCAGTTCCGGGACAGGGGGCTTTCTCGACGAGCAGTACTTC. Its protein is CASSSGTGGFLDEQYF. The V call is TRBV5-1, the J call TRBJ2-7; TRBD1 matches at 12 bases. J gave up 5 bases and V 5 bases, and 11 bases lay outside the gene matches. The CDR3 is 16 amino acids. Germline V lookup: CDR1 SGHRS, CDR2 YFSETQ.

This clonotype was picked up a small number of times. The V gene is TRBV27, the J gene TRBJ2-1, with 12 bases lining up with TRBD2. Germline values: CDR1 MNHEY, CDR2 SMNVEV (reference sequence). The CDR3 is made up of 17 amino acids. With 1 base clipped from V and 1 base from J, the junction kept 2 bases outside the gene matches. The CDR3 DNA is TGTGCCAGCAGTTTATTAGGACTAGCGGGATCCTACAATGAGCAGTTCTTC. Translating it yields CASSLLGLAGSYNEQFF.

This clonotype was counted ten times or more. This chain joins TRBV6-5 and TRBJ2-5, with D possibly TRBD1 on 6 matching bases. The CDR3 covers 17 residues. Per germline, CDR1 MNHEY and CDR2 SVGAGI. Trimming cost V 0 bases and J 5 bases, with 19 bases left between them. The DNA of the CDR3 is TGTGCCAGCAGTTACTCCGCGAGTATGGACAGCAGGGAGACCCAGTACTTC. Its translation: CASSYSASMDSRETQYF.

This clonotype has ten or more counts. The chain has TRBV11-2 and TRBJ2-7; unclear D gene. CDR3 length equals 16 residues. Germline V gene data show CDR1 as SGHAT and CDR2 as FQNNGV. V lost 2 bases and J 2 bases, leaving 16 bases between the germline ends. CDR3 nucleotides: TGTGCCAGCAGCTTAAGCGTATTTCTGGGAACCTACGAGCAGTACTTC. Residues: CASSLSVFLGTYEQYF.

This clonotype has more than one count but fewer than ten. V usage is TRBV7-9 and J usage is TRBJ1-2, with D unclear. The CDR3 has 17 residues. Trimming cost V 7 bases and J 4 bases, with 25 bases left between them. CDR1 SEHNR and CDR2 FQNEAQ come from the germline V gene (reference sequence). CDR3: CASNPHRPSGVSYGYTF. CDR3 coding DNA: TGTGCCAGCAACCCACATCGGCCATCCGGGGTATCCTATGGCTACACCTTC.

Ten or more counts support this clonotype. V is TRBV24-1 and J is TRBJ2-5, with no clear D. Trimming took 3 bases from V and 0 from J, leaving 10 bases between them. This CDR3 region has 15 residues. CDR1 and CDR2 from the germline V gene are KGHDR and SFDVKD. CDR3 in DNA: TGTGCCACCAGTGATCCGACGAGACACCAAGAGACCCAGTACTTC. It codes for CATSDPTRHQETQYF.

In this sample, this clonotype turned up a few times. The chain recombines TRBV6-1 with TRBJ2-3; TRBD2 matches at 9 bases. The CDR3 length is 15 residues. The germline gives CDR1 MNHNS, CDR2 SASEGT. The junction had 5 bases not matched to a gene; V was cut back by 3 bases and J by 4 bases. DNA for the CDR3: TGTGCCAGCAGTGAGACTGGCGGGAGGGCAGATACGCAGTATTTT. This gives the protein CASSETGGRADTQYF.

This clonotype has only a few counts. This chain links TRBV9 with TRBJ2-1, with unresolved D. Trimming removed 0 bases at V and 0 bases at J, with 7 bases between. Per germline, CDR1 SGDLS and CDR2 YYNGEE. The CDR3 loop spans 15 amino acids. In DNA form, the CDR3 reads TGTGCCAGCAGCGTAGAGAGTACCTCCTACAATGAGCAGTTCTTC. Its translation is CASSVESTSYNEQFF.

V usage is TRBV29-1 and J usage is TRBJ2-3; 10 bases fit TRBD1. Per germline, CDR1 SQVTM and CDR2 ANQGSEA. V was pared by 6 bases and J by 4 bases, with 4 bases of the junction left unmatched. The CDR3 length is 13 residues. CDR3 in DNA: TGCAGCGTGGGTGGACAGGGGGCAGATACGCAGTATTTT. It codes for CSVGGQGADTQYF.

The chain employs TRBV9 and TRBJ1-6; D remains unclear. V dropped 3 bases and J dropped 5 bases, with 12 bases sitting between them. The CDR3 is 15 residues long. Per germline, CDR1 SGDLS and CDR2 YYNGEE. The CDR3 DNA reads TGTGCCAGCAGCGGGGGTGACGGTGATAATTCACCCCTCCACTTT. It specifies CASSGGDGDNSPLHF.

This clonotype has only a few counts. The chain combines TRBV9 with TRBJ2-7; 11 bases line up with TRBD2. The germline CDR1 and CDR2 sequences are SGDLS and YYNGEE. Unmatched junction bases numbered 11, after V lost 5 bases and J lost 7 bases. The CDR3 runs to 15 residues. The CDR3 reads CASRVSGGDLLEQYF. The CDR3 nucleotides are TGTGCCAGCAGGGTTAGCGGGGGGGATTTACTGGAGCAGTACTTC.